A selection of T cell receptor beta chains follows, all from one sample in a study of T cells in Graves' hyperthyroidism and ophthalmopathy. TCRdb reprocessed the multiplex PCR reads with MiXCR, giving one entry per CDR3 protein. This table has about 350,000 distinct CDR3 sequences, around 18% appearing once. The sample taken for sequencing was blood. The receptors were gathered from a woman aged 40 to 55 with Graves' ophthalmopathy. Both conserved end residues are part of each CDR3. A D gene is named only where the DNA matches it firmly. Clone sizes are given selectively: once, few, many, or a class where the clone is expanded.

NA | NA | TRBJ1-5 | TRBV12-3/TRBV12-4 | TGTGCCGCGGGGCCTTATAGCAATCAGCCCCAGCATTTT | CAAGPYSNQPQHF
many | NA | TRBJ2-5 | TRBV9 | TGTGCCAGCAGCGCGCGAGGGGGGCGGGAGACCCAGTACTTC | CASSARGGRETQYF
many | NA | TRBJ2-2 | TRBV12-3/TRBV12-4 | TGTGCCAGCAGAAGTCGGGAGACCGGGGAGCTGTTTTTT | CASRSRETGELFF
many | NA | TRBJ1-5 | TRBV28 | TGTGCCAGCAATCCTAGTGGACGGCTCAATCAGCCCCAGCATTTT | CASNPSGRLNQPQHF
many | NA | TRBJ2-5 | TRBV24-1 | TGTGCCACCAGTGATTCCCTCAGGACAGGCGGGAGAGAGACCCAGTACTTC | CATSDSLRTGGRETQYF
NA | NA | TRBJ1-1 | TRBV12-3/TRBV12-4 | TGTGCCAGCGGCCCGGGACCAGCCGTCGCCTTCTTT | CASGPGPAVAFF
many | NA | TRBJ1-2 | TRBV20-1 | TGCAGTGCTAGGGTGACAGAACTTGGCTACACCTTC | CSARVTELGYTF
many | NA | TRBJ1-1 | TRBV6-1 | TGTGCCAGCAGGGTAGATAATGAAGCTTTCTTT | CASRVDNEAFF
many | TRBD2 | TRBJ2-2 | TRBV7-3 | TGTGCCAGCAGCTATAGCGGGACGACCGGGGAGCTGTTTTTT | CASSYSGTTGELFF
many | NA | TRBJ2-7 | TRBV14 | TGTGCCAGCAGCCAAGGCTTTAGCTACGAGCAGTACTTC | CASSQGFSYEQYF
many | NA | TRBJ1-1 | TRBV12-3/TRBV12-4 | TGTGCCAGCAGTTTTTCTGCAGGGTTTAACACTGAAGCTTTCTTT | CASSFSAGFNTEAFF
many | NA | TRBJ2-7 | TRBV6-1 | TGTGCCAGCAGTGACGAGTCCTACGAGCAGTACTTC | CASSDESYEQYF
many | NA | TRBJ1-5 | TRBV11-2 | TGTGCCAGCAGCTTCGGGCAGGGAGTCAATCAGCCCCAGCATTTT | CASSFGQGVNQPQHF
NA | TRBD2 | TRBJ2-7 | TRBV5-1 | TGCGCCAGCAGCGAGGAGACTAGCGGGGGACGTGGGCAGTACTTC | CASSEETSGGRGQYF
many | TRBD1 | TRBJ1-5 | TRBV6-1 | TGTGCCAGCAGTGAACTCGTTGGACAGGGTTATCAGCCCCAGCATTTT | CASSELVGQGYQPQHF
few | NA | TRBJ2-7 | TRBV6-1 | TGTGCCAGCAGTGTGGCCAGGGATACCTACGAGCAGTACTTC | CASSVARDTYEQYF
many | TRBD1 | TRBJ1-1 | TRBV13 | TGTGCCAGCAGCTCTAGGGACAGTCGGGAAGCTTTCTTT | CASSSRDSREAFF
many | NA | TRBJ1-3 | TRBV28 | TGTGCCAGCAGTTATACAGGGTCTGGAAACACCATATATTTT | CASSYTGSGNTIYF
NA | NA | TRBJ2-4 | TRBV2 | TGTGCCAGCAGAAAACAACTAGCCAAAAACATTCAGTACTTC | CASRKQLAKNIQYF
many | NA | TRBJ2-2 | TRBV6-5 | TGTGCCAGCAGTACTACCCGGGGCCGGGTGGCCGGGGAGCTGTTTTTT | CASSTTRGRVAGELFF
many | TRBD1 | TRBJ2-7 | TRBV12-3/TRBV12-4 | TGTGCCAGCACGGCCGACAGGGTTTTGGAGCAGTACTTC | CASTADRVLEQYF
few | NA | TRBJ1-1 | TRBV7-2 | TGTGCCAGCAGCGCCCGGGGGCAGTTAAACCCTGAAGCTTTCTTT | CASSARGQLNPEAFF
many | TRBD2 | TRBJ2-1 | TRBV20-1 | TGCAGTGCTGAAAGGACTAGCGGGAGGGGCGGTGAGCAGTTCTTC | CSAERTSGRGGEQFF
many | NA | TRBJ2-2 | TRBV28 | TGTGCCAGCAGTTTGACACATCTGGGCTCCGGGGAGCTGTTTTTT | CASSLTHLGSGELFF
many | TRBD1 | TRBJ2-7 | TRBV20-1 | TGCAGTGCCCCGTCGGACAGGGGGGGCGAGCAGTACTTC | CSAPSDRGGEQYF
many | NA | TRBJ2-5 | TRBV6-2/TRBV6-3 | TGTGCCAGCAGTTACACAGGGAGGAGAGAGACCCAGTACTTC | CASSYTGRRETQYF
many | NA | TRBJ2-5 | TRBV25-1 | TGTGCCAGCAGGAGGGTTGGTTTCCAAGAGACCCAGTACTTC | CASRRVGFQETQYF
NA | NA | TRBJ1-1 | TRBV24-1 | TGTGCCACCAGTCACGCCAGGAACACTGAAGCTTTCTTT | CATSHARNTEAFF
many | TRBD1 | TRBJ2-1 | TRBV19 | TGTGCCAGTAGCTCACAGGGGAGCTCCTACAATGAGCAGTTCTTC | CASSSQGSSYNEQFF
many | NA | TRBJ1-2 | TRBV20-1 | TGCAGTGCTAGAACCGGAATCATCTATGGCTACACCTTC | CSARTGIIYGYTF
many | NA | TRBJ2-6 | TRBV2 | TGTGCCAGCAGTGAGTTACTCTCTGGGGCCAACGTCCTGACTTTC | CASSELLSGANVLTF
many | TRBD2 | TRBJ2-2 | TRBV20-1 | TGCAGTGCTAGAGATTCGAGCGGGACGCCCGGCGGGGAGCTGTTTTTT | CSARDSSGTPGGELFF
many | NA | TRBJ1-5 | TRBV20-1 | TGCAGTGCTAGTCGCGGGGATCAGCCCCAGCATTTT | CSASRGDQPQHF
NA | TRBD1 | TRBJ1-3 | TRBV6-1 | TGTGCCAGCAGTATTCAGGGGGCGCCGGGAAACACCATATATTTT | CASSIQGAPGNTIYF
many | NA | TRBJ2-7 | TRBV12-3/TRBV12-4 | TGTGCCAGCAGTCCTACTCTGAAGGGCGAGCAGTACTTC | CASSPTLKGEQYF
many | NA | TRBJ1-1 | TRBV12-5 | TGTGCTAGTGGTTTGGTACTGTGGCACCCGAACACTGAAGCTTTCTTT | CASGLVLWHPNTEAFF
many | TRBD1 | TRBJ2-5 | TRBV6-2/TRBV6-3 | TGTGCCAGCAGTTACGTAGGGGGCCGGGAGACCCAGTACTTC | CASSYVGGRETQYF
NA | TRBD2 | TRBJ2-7 | TRBV15 | TGTGCCACCAGCAGAGATTTTAGGCAGGGCCCCGGCGGGAGGGCCTACGAGCAGTACTTC | CATSRDFRQGPGGRAYEQYF
many | NA | TRBJ1-1 | TRBV4-1 | TGCGCCAGCAGCCAAGATCTTCAAGGGGTGGCGGGAGGCATGAACACTGAAGCTTTCTTT | CASSQDLQGVAGGMNTEAFF
NA | NA | TRBJ2-7 | TRBV15 | TGTGCCACCAGCAGAGTTGTTGGCGAGCAGTACTTC | CATSRVVGEQYF